One and the same sample provided the 12 T cell receptor beta chains below, sequenced in a study of vaccination effects on CD4 cells after COVID-19. For these receptors, no antigen is known. Here immunoSEQ multiplex PCR was the method, and the copy in TCRdb shows in-frame clones only, minus some. The data show some 40,000 clones, 55% to 75% seen once. Pools of viral peptides were used by the ViraFEST assay to expand antigen-specific CD4+ T cells ahead of sequencing. Upon completion of around eleven days in culture, CD4+ T cells were isolated. The individual was infected with SARS-CoV-2 between March and December 2020, as confirmed by PCR. The sequencing used CD4+ T cells from PBMCs cultured with HCoV-NL63 spike peptides, collected before COVID-19 vaccination. These receptors were obtained from a human donor who had a prior SARS-CoV-2 infection.

This clone has a handful of counts. The V and J genes are TRBV18 and TRBJ2-2; tentative D call: TRBD1 (5 bases). The length of the CDR3 is 19 residues. Trimming took off 2 bases at V and 0 bases at J, with 19 bases between the two ends. Germline CDR1 is KGHSH and CDR2 is LQKENI. The CDR3 region has the DNA TGTGCCAGCTCACCATTCGTAGAACAGGTCACAACGAACACCGGGGAGCTGTTTTTT. This gives the protein CASSPFVEQVTTNTGELFF.

This clone was recorded a few times. The CDR3 DNA sequence: TGTGCCAGCATTCCGGGACGGGACGGGTATGAAAAACTGTTTTTT. This sequence encodes CASIPGRDGYEKLFF. The V gene is TRBV6-5, the J gene TRBJ1-4, with D perhaps TRBD1 (5 bases). The ends were cut back, 7 bases at V and 6 bases at J, with 18 bases in the middle. Germline V CDR1 and CDR2: MNHEY, SVGAGI. The CDR3 consists of 15 residues.

The V gene is TRBV7-9, the J gene TRBJ2-1, with D hard to call. Per the germline V gene, CDR1 is SEHNR and CDR2 is FQNEAQ (reference sequence). The CDR3 is made up of 13 amino acids. The germline V and J ends were trimmed by 0 bases and 7 bases, with 7 bases remaining between them. CDR3 sequence: CASSLARWNEQFF. CDR3 sequence (DNA): TGTGCCAGCAGCTTAGCGCGATGGAATGAGCAGTTCTTC.

The V call is TRBV28, the J call TRBJ1-1; perhaps TRBD1 as D (5 bases). V was shortened by 1 base and J by 0 bases, with 15 bases between the two germline ends. The germline gives CDR1 MDHEN, CDR2 SYDVKM. The length of the CDR3 is 17 residues. CDR3 nucleotides: TGTGCCAGCAGTTTATTAAGGAAGAGGGGTTTGAACACTGAAGCTTTCTTT. Its protein is CASSLLRKRGLNTEAFF.

The chain joins TRBV5-6 to TRBJ1-4, with no clear D. This CDR3 is 15 amino acids long. Per germline, CDR1 SGHDT and CDR2 YYEEEE. V lost 2 bases to trimming and J lost 0 bases, with 8 bases between them. CDR3 loop: CASSLLGPTNEKLFF. CDR3 coding DNA: TGTGCCAGCAGCTTACTCGGACCAACTAATGAAAAACTGTTTTTT.

The V call is TRBV9, the J call TRBJ1-4; 8 bases line up with TRBD1. CDR1 and CDR2 from the germline V gene are SGDLS and YYNGEE. With V trimmed by 0 bases and J by 6 bases, 4 bases remained unmatched. The CDR3 spans 15 residues. CDR3 in amino acids: CASSVGTGPHEKLFF. As DNA, the CDR3 is TGTGCCAGCAGCGTAGGGACAGGGCCCCATGAAAAACTGTTTTTT. Full variable domain (missing parts from reference TRBV9 and TRBJ1-4): DSGVTQTPKHLITATGQRVTLRCSPRSGDLSVYWYQQSLDQGLQFLIQYYNGEERAKGNILERFSAQQFPDLHSELNLSSLELGDSALYFCASSVGTGPHEKLFFGSGTQLSVL.

V is TRBV9 and J is TRBJ1-1, with D maybe TRBD1 (6 bases). V was shortened by 3 bases and J by 1 base, with 13 bases between the two germline ends. CDR3 length: 15 residues. Germline-derived CDR1 and CDR2 are SGDLS and YYNGEE. DNA for the CDR3: TGTGCCAGCAGCGAATCCGGGACAAAGAACACTGAAGCTTTCTTT. Translating gives CASSESGTKNTEAFF. The entire variable domain, with the rest obtained from reference TRBV9 and TRBJ1-1, is as follows: DSGVTQTPKHLITATGQRVTLRCSPRSGDLSVYWYQQSLDQGLQFLIQYYNGEERAKGNILERFSAQQFPDLHSELNLSSLELGDSALYFCASSESGTKNTEAFFGQGTRLTVV.

J is TRBJ1-1 and V is TRBV19; D is unclear. Trimming left V 1 base short and J 5 bases short, with 8 bases between. The CDR3 length is 13 residues. CDR1 LNHDA and CDR2 SQIVND come from the germline V gene (reference sequence). CDR3 sequence reads: CASSIGRRTEAFF. DNA of the CDR3: TGTGCCAGTAGTATAGGACGGAGGACTGAAGCTTTCTTT.

The chain is built from TRBV2 and TRBJ1-5; D might be TRBD1 (5 bases). This CDR3 contains 14 residues. V was pared by 5 bases and J by 2 bases, with 10 bases between. CDR1 SNHLY and CDR2 FYNNEI come from the germline V gene. The CDR3 coding sequence is TGTGCCAGCAGTCCAACAGGTGGCAATCAGCCCCAGCATTTT. The encoded protein is CASSPTGGNQPQHF.

The V call is TRBV27, the J call TRBJ2-7; D possibly matches TRBD1 or TRBD2 (5 bases each). Germline loops: CDR1 MNHEY, CDR2 SMNVEV (reference sequence). V was clipped by 2 bases and J by 4 bases, with 15 bases between them. The CDR3 is 15 residues long. The CDR3 region is CASSLSRDPVYEQYF. The CDR3 nucleotides read TGTGCCAGCAGTTTAAGCAGGGACCCCGTGTACGAGCAGTACTTC.

The V gene is TRBV5-1, the J gene TRBJ2-3; 12 bases agree with TRBD2. With V trimmed by 0 bases and J by 0 bases, 2 bases remained unmatched. Germline CDR1 SGHRS, CDR2 YFSETQ. CDR3 length equals 17 residues. The DNA for the CDR3 is TGCGCCAGCAGCTTGGGGACTAGCGGGACTAGCACAGATACGCAGTATTTT. Encoded protein: CASSLGTSGTSTDTQYF. The complete variable domain, with remaining parts taken from reference TRBV5-1 and TRBJ2-3, reads KAGVTQTPRYLIKTRGQQVTLSCSPISGHRSVSWYQQTPGQGLQFLFEYFSETQRNKGNFPGRFSGRQFSNSRSEMNVSTLELGDSALYLCASSLGTSGTSTDTQYFGPGTRLTVL.

The V call is TRBV5-1, the J call TRBJ2-5; 10 bases are shared with TRBD2. CDR3 length: 18 residues. The trim removed 0 bases at V and 4 bases at J, leaving 12 bases unmatched. Germline V gene lookup returns CDR1 SGHRS and CDR2 YFSETQ. CDR3 in DNA: TGCGCCAGCAGCTTGGCCCCTCCGGGTAGCGGGAGGCCAGAGACCCAGTACTTC. Its translation is CASSLAPPGSGRPETQYF.